The 28 T cell receptor beta chains in this list originate from one sample, sequenced in a study of tumor and adjacent non-tumor tissue in lung cancer. RNA was extracted from bulk tissue without any cell sorting. More than 3 cm separated this lung sample from the edge of the tumor. The library came from three nested PCR rounds adapted from ARM-PCR protocols. TCRdb called the multiplex PCR reads again in MiXCR, with one record for every CDR3 protein. The repertoire holds approximately 100,000 distinct CDR3 sequences, with approximately 60% as singletons. What was sequenced was distant non-tumor lung tissue. These receptors were collected from a man between 25 and 39 years old with non-small cell lung cancer.

CDR3 sequence: CASAPWGEAPIGELFF. CDR3 nucleotides: TGTGCCAGCGCGCCCTGGGGGGAGGCGCCCATCGGGGAGCTGTTTTTT. This chain joins TRBV11-2 and TRBJ2-2; a weak D match, TRBD2 (6 bases). Looked up from germline, CDR1 is SGHAT and CDR2 is FQNNGV. The CDR3 sequence is 16 residues long. V gave up 8 bases and J gave up 7 bases, with 23 bases separating them.

V gene TRBV6-5 combines with J gene TRBJ1-2; D not resolved. Germline assignment: CDR1 MNHEY and CDR2 SVGAGI. Trimming pared 7 bases from V and 2 bases from J, leaving 17 bases between. The length of the CDR3 is 15 residues. The chain's CDR3 is CASNGPGSQNYGYTF. The CDR3 nucleotides read TGTGCCAGCAATGGTCCGGGATCACAGAACTATGGCTACACCTTC.

Comment on this clonotype: The junction does not match germline at one end; this may be a read error. The chain recombines TRBV20-1 with TRBJ1-1; D is ambiguous. The germline gives CDR1 DFQATT, CDR2 SNEGSKA (reference sequence). There are 11 residues in the CDR3. DNA for the CDR3: TGCAGTGTTAGAGATGAGGTGTGGGCTTTCTTT. Translation gives CSVRDEVWAFF.

V and J are TRBV7-8 and TRBJ2-5, with 8 bases identical to TRBD1. J was trimmed by 5 bases and V by 0 bases; bases with no gene match: 2. The germline V gene has CDR1 SGHVS and CDR2 FQNEAQ. This CDR3 is 14 amino acids long. The CDR3 loop is CASSLATGVETQYF. CDR3 in DNA: TGTGCCAGCAGCTTAGCGACAGGGGTCGAGACCCAGTACTTC. Drawing the rest from reference TRBV7-8 and TRBJ2-5, the complete variable domain is GAGVSQSPRYKVAKRGQDVALRCDPISGHVSLFWYQQALGQGPEFLTYFQNEAQLDKSGLPSDRFFAERPEGSVSTLKIQRTQQEDSAVYLCASSLATGVETQYFGPGTRLLVL.

Comments on this clonotype: A read error may explain this, as a much larger clone is one base away. V and J are TRBV20-1 and TRBJ1-6, with 7 nucleotides matching TRBD1. J lost 2 bases, V lost 3 bases, and 10 bases had no gene match. The CDR3 is made up of 17 amino acids. Germline assignment: CDR1 DFQATT and CDR2 SNEGSKA (reference sequence). Here the CDR3 DNA reads TGCAGTGCTAGGTCCCCGGACAGGAGCCCCTATAATTCACCCCTCCACTTT. Residues: CSARSPDRSPYNSPLHF.

J is TRBJ2-5 and V is TRBV11-2; the D gene could be TRBD1 or TRBD2 (6 bases each). CDR1 is SGHAT and CDR2 is FQNNGV in the germline V gene. Trimming took 5 bases from V and 5 from J, leaving 21 bases between them. The CDR3 totals 16 residues. For the CDR3, the DNA is TGTGCCAGCAGCCGGCCGGGGGCAGGGTTCCATGAGACCCAGTACTTC. It yields the protein CASSRPGAGFHETQYF. Full variable domain (outside the CDR3, taken from reference TRBV11-2 and TRBJ2-5): EAGVAQSPRYKIIEKRQSVAFWCNPISGHATLYWYQQILGQGPKLLIQFQNNGVVDDSQLPKDRFSAERLKGVDSTLKIQPAKLEDSAVYLCASSRPGAGFHETQYFGPGTRLLVL.

The chain recombines TRBV11-2 with TRBJ2-3; TRBD2 is a possible D gene (5 bases). V lost 5 bases and J 1 base, leaving 16 bases between the germline ends. The CDR3 is made up of 16 amino acids. Germline assignment: CDR1 SGHAT and CDR2 FQNNGV. This chain's CDR3 is CASSPNLGVGTDTQYF. As DNA, the CDR3 is TGTGCCAGCAGCCCTAACTTGGGAGTCGGCACAGATACGCAGTATTTT.

In regard to this clonotype: This may be a read error: a much more frequent sequence differs by one nucleotide. The V and J genes are TRBV4-1 and TRBJ1-1; 9 bases fit TRBD1. This CDR3 is built from 15 residues. The germline gives CDR1 MGHRA, CDR2 YSYEKL. The V gene end was trimmed by 4 bases and the J gene end by 4 bases; junction bases not matched to a gene: 7. The CDR3 DNA sequence: TGCGCCAGCAGCCCACAGGGACAGGGAAGCACTGAAGCTTTCTTT. Translation: CASSPQGQGSTEAFF.

A word on this clonotype: At one boundary the junction diverges from the germline segment, which might be a read error. The V call is TRBV12-3 or TRBV12-4, the J call TRBJ2-7; maybe TRBD1 (5 bases). This CDR3 is built from 14 residues. In DNA, the CDR3 is TGTGCTAGCAGTCAAATAGGGGTAGTAGCCGAGCAGTACTTC. It specifies CASSQIGVVAEQYF.

This chain links TRBV11-2 with TRBJ1-2, with D perhaps TRBD1 (6 bases). Looked up from germline, CDR1 is SGHAT and CDR2 is FQNNGV. V lost 0 bases and J 2 bases, leaving 10 bases between the germline ends. The length of the CDR3 is 15 residues. CDR3 sequence: CASSLEPGANYGYTF. CDR3 DNA: TGTGCCAGCAGCTTAGAACCGGGGGCCAACTATGGCTACACCTTC.

The CDR3 nucleotides are TGCAGCGTAGAGGACAGGGGACTATTTGGCTACACCTTC. It is translated as CSVEDRGLFGYTF. J is TRBJ1-2 and V is TRBV29-1, with 9 positions matching TRBD1. The CDR3 totals 13 residues. With 6 bases clipped from V and 7 bases from J, the junction kept 9 bases outside the gene matches. Germline CDR1 and CDR2: SQVTM and ANQGSEA.

Points on this clonotype: A much larger clonotype is one base distant, so this may be a read error. The chain couples TRBV4-1 to TRBJ2-2; D gene uncertain. The CDR3 totals 16 residues. From germline, CDR1 is MGHRA and CDR2 YSYEKL. CDR3 sequence (DNA): TGCGTCAGCAGCCAAGATTTGTGGCGAGAGGACCGGGAGCTGTTTTTT. This gives the protein CVSSQDLWREDRELFF.

The V and J genes are TRBV11-2 and TRBJ2-3; D might be TRBD2 (5 bases). Looked up from germline, CDR1 is SGHAT and CDR2 is FQNNGV. This CDR3 has 14 residues. CDR3 sequence (DNA): TGTGCTAGGAGCCGGGATCTTAACCCCGATACGCAGTATTTT. As protein: CARSRDLNPDTQYF.

This clonotype came up many times. The chain has TRBV10-2 and TRBJ2-1, with 10 bases fitting TRBD2. Germline-derived CDR1 and CDR2 are WSHSY and SAAADI. Trimming cost V 6 bases and J 7 bases; bases outside gene matches: 6. The CDR3 has 14 residues. The CDR3 is CASRAGGTLNEQFF. DNA for the CDR3: TGCGCCAGCAGAGCGGGGGGGACCTTAAATGAGCAGTTCTTC.

Worth noting for this clonotype: The CDR3 does not close with the conserved phenylalanine or tryptophan, likely indicating a read error. The genes are TRBV6-5 and TRBJ1-6; D possibly corresponds to TRBD1 (6 bases). The length of the CDR3 is 15 residues. V lost 2 bases and J lost 7, with 12 bases in between. Germline-derived CDR1 and CDR2 are MNHEY and SVGAGI. CDR3 in DNA: TGTGCCAGCAGTTACAGTGTCAGGGGAAATTCACCCCTCCACTTA. Translating gives CASSYSVRGNSPLHL.

Points on this clonotype: A junction end diverges from the germline sequence, so it may reflect a read error. The V and J genes are TRBV5-6 and TRBJ2-3, with no clear D. CDR1 is SGHDT, CDR2 YYEEEE, per germline. The CDR3 has 18 amino acids. CDR3 amino acids: CASSLADVAPSPTDTRYF. Here the CDR3 DNA reads TGTGCCAGCAGCTTGGCCGACGTTGCCCCCTCCCCAACAGATACGCGGTATTTT.

Concerning this clonotype itself: Possible read error: a much larger clone is one base away. The chain couples TRBV14 to TRBJ2-7; D is unclear. The CDR3 is 14 amino acids. V was clipped by 1 base and J by 3 bases, with 10 bases between them. Germline CDR1 and CDR2: SGHDN and FVKESK. The CDR3 DNA is TGTGCCAGCAGCCAAGGACGAGTTGGCTACGAGCAGTACTTC. Translation gives CASSQGRVGYEQYF.

This clonotype is labeled medium-sized (0.01 to 0.1%). The CDR3 DNA is TGTGCCAGCAGCTTAACTAGCGTGGCCGCAGATACGCAGTATTTT. This sequence encodes CASSLTSVAADTQYF. The chain is built from TRBV11-3 and TRBJ2-3, with TRBD2 matching over 7 bases. The CDR3 consists of 15 residues. Unmatched junction bases numbered 6, after V lost 2 bases and J lost 4 bases. Per the germline V gene, CDR1 is SGHNT and CDR2 is YENEEA.

This clonotype was recorded a few times. In this CDR3 the conserved last residue, phenylalanine or tryptophan, is missing, so a read error is likely. The V and J genes are TRBV12-3 or TRBV12-4 and TRBJ2-7; D uncertain. The CDR3 covers 11 residues. The CDR3 protein is CVSSGRYEQYL. As DNA, the CDR3 is TGTGTCAGCTCGGGCCGGTACGAGCAGTACTTA.

Worth noting for this clonotype: Its ends do not fully match the called genes, so a read error is possible. The V call is TRBV29-1, the J call TRBJ2-1, with D tentatively TRBD2 (6 bases). The CDR3 spans 15 residues. Germline CDR1 is SQVTM and CDR2 is ANQGSEA. Here the CDR3 DNA reads TGCAGTGTTGAAGTGCCGGCGGGGCCCTACAATGACCAGTTCTTT. Translated: CSVEVPAGPYNDQFF.

A remark on this clonotype: Being one base from a much bigger clone, this may be a read error. This sequence joins TRBV29-1 and TRBJ1-2; 7 bases map to TRBD1. V gave up 7 bases and J gave up 8 bases; unmatched junction bases: 10. CDR1 SQVTM and CDR2 ANQGSEA come from the germline V gene. The CDR3 is 12 residues long. Here the CDR3 reads CSAPDRVWGYTF. The CDR3, as DNA: TGCAGCGCTCCCGACAGGGTTTGGGGCTACACCTTC.

This clonotype was seen repeatedly, ten times or more. CDR3 in DNA: TGTGCCAGCAGTTACCATGTGGGGACTAGCGGAAGGGAGACCCAGTACTTC. Amino acids: CASSYHVGTSGRETQYF. The chain employs TRBV6-5 and TRBJ2-5; 11 positions agree with TRBD2. The CDR3 runs to 17 residues. Trimming took 2 bases from V and 5 from J; bases not matched to a gene: 10. CDR1 is MNHEY and CDR2 is SVGAGI in the germline V gene.

Concerning this clonotype: A much larger clonotype is one base distant, so this may be a read error. V and J are TRBV5-4 and TRBJ2-1, with TRBD1 matching over 7 bases. Germline-derived CDR1 and CDR2 are SGHNT and YYREEE (reference sequence). CDR3 length: 13 amino acids. In DNA, the CDR3 is TGTGCCAGCAGCCGGGACAGAAATAATGAGCAGTTATTC. It is translated as CASSRDRNNEQLF. Full variable domain (remainder filled in from reference TRBV5-4 and TRBJ2-1): ETGVTQSPTHLIKTRGQQVTLRCSSQSGHNTVSWYQQALGQGPQFIFQYYREEENGRGNFPPRFSGLQFPNYSSELNVNALELDDSALYLCASSRDRNNEQLFGPGTRLTVL.

On this clonotype: A much larger clone lies a single base off, so this may be a read error. This sequence joins TRBV20-1 and TRBJ2-7; D uncertain. Looked up from germline, CDR1 is DFQATT and CDR2 is SNEGSKA (reference sequence). The CDR3 length is 13 residues. V was trimmed by 6 bases and J by 5 bases, leaving 17 bases between them. In nucleotides, the CDR3 is TGCAGTGCCGAAACCGGGTTTATCGACGAGCAGTACTTC. Amino acids: CSAETGFIDEQYF.

Concerning this clonotype: No conserved phenylalanine or tryptophan ends this CDR3, so it is likely a read error. The rearrangement links TRBV11-2 to TRBJ2-5; perhaps TRBD1 as D (7 bases). The CDR3 has 13 residues. Germline V CDR1 and CDR2: SGHAT, FQNNGV. With 5 bases removed from V and 5 bases from J, the gap between germline ends came to 12 bases. The CDR3 DNA reads as TGTGCCAGCAGCCAGGGGGGAGATGAGACCCAGTACTAT. This encodes CASSQGGDETQYY.

The V gene is TRBV11-1, the J gene TRBJ2-4; 7 bases map to TRBD1. CDR1 is SGHAT and CDR2 is FQDESV in the germline V gene (reference sequence). The CDR3 consists of 16 residues. Trimming removed 7 bases from V and 1 base from J; junction bases left unmatched: 10. CDR3 protein: CASTHSDRVAKNIQYF. The CDR3 DNA is TGTGCCAGCACCCACTCAGACAGGGTGGCCAAAAACATTCAGTACTTC.

Concerning this clonotype itself: A read error may explain this, as a much larger clone is one base away. This rearrangement joins TRBV28 to TRBJ1-5; D gene uncertain. Trimming pared 4 bases from V and 1 base from J, leaving 11 bases between. Looked up from germline, CDR1 is MDHEN and CDR2 is SYDVKM. The length of the CDR3 is 15 residues. CDR3 protein: CASSSTTLSNQPQHF. The CDR3 bases are TGTGCCAGCAGTTCCACGACTTTGAGCAATCAGCCCCAGCATTTT. The full variable domain, with the rest looked up from reference TRBV28 and TRBJ1-5, is DVKVTQSSRYLVKRTGEKVFLECVQDMDHENMFWYRQDPGLGLRLIYFSYDVKMKEKGDIPEGYSVSREKKERFSLILESASTNQTSMYLCASSSTTLSNQPQHFGDGTRLSIL.

The J gene is TRBJ2-3, the V gene TRBV7-9, with a tentative D call TRBD1 (7 bases). The CDR3 contains 16 residues. Looked up from germline, CDR1 is SEHNR and CDR2 is FQNEAQ (reference sequence). Trimming took off 5 bases at V and 5 bases at J, with 20 bases between the two ends. The CDR3: CASSPKQGLGGDTQYF. The DNA of the CDR3 is TGTGCCAGCAGCCCCAAACAGGGGCTGGGAGGAGATACGCAGTATTTT.